This T cell receptor (beta chain) derives from a study of T cell changes during pregnancy in multiple sclerosis. The CDR3 length is 15 residues. Per the germline V gene, CDR1 is SNHLY and CDR2 is FYNNEI. V was clipped by 4 bases and J by 3 bases; unmatched bases: 9. Data came from immunoSEQ multiplex PCR; TCRdb stores just in-frame clones and leaves some out. This table holds approximately 49,000 clones, around 87% found once. The clonotype originates from a female donor in good health, enrolled as a control in a pregnancy study. J is TRBJ2-7 and V is TRBV2; TRBD2 matches 7 bases. Sequencing used peripheral blood, obtained after pregnancy. As DNA, the CDR3 is TGTGCCAGCAGTGTAGAGCGGGACCTTTACTACGAGCAGTACTTC. Its protein is CASSVERDLYYEQYF. The full variable domain, its missing parts supplied by reference TRBV2 and TRBJ2-7, is EPEVTQTPSHQVTQMGQEVILRCVPISNHLYFYWYRQILGQKVEFLVSFYNNEISEKSEIFDDQFSVERPDGSNFTLKIRSTKLEDSAMYFCASSVERDLYYEQYFGPGTRLTVT.